These T cell receptor beta chains were read from a single sample in a study of blood T cell repertoires in COVID-19. The table came from immunoSEQ multiplex PCR; TCRdb's copy has only in-frame clones and leaves some out. Of roughly 300,000 clones in the sample, roughly 87% are singletons; the top ten hold around 5.9%. The sequencing input was PBMCs or T cells enriched from blood (not recorded which). All receptors come from a woman in her thirties who had recovered from COVID-19. Both conserved end residues are part of each CDR3. A D gene is named only where the DNA matches it firmly. The size of a clone is reported for some rows only, either as once, few or many, or as a class for expanded clones.

cdr3_aa,cdr3_nt,d_call,clone_size,v_call,j_call
CASSFSGRTGYGYTF,TGTGCCAGCAGCTTCAGCGGCAGAACGGGCTATGGCTACACCTTC,-,few,TRBV11-2,TRBJ1-2
CASIRGVNTGELFF,TGTGCCAGTATCCGGGGGGTGAACACCGGGGAGCTGTTTTTT,TRBD2,-,TRBV19,TRBJ2-2
CASSPSTEQYF,TGTGCCAGCAGCCCTAGTACTGAGCAGTACTTC,-,-,TRBV7-9,TRBJ2-7
CASSPEGRDSTDTQYF,TGTGCCAGCAGCCCAGAAGGCAGGGATAGCACAGATACGCAGTATTTT,-,-,TRBV4-2,TRBJ2-3
CSSSIVGTGPRGVGVTEAFF,TGTTCCAGTAGTATAGTTGGGACAGGGCCCCGCGGTGTGGGAGTCACTGAAGCTTTCTTT,TRBD1,-,TRBV19,TRBJ1-1
CASSLGPGRGSGNTIYF,TGTGCCAGCAGCTTGGGGCCGGGGAGGGGCTCTGGAAACACCATATATTTT,-,-,TRBV5-4,TRBJ1-3
CASSQDRGSYNSPLHF,TGTGCCAGCAGCCAAGATCGGGGTTCCTATAATTCACCCCTCCACTTT,-,-,TRBV3-1/TRBV3-2,TRBJ1-6
CASAPERGRPDGYTF,TGCGCCAGCGCCCCGGAGAGGGGGCGCCCTGATGGCTACACCTTC,TRBD1,-,TRBV5-1,TRBJ1-2
CASSKRGTGPSGELFF,TGCGCCAGCAGCAAAAGGGGGACAGGGCCCTCAGGGGAGCTGTTTTTT,TRBD1,-,TRBV5-1,TRBJ2-2
CASTDNRVSYNEQFF,TGTGCCAGCACCGACAACAGGGTTTCCTACAATGAGCAGTTCTTC,-,-,TRBV5-4,TRBJ2-1
CASSLVGGGDTQYF,TGCGCCAGCAGCTTGGTGGGCGGGGGCGATACGCAGTATTTT,-,-,TRBV5-1,TRBJ2-3
CASSVGQGRGGNTEAFF,TGTGCCAGCAGCGTTGGACAGGGACGAGGGGGAAACACTGAAGCTTTCTTT,TRBD1,-,TRBV7-2,TRBJ1-1
CASSGGTSLETQYF,TGTGCCAGCAGCGGGGGGACTAGTCTGGAGACCCAGTACTTC,TRBD2,-,TRBV9,TRBJ2-5